A selection of T cell receptor beta chains follows, all from one sample in a study of T cell responses to AZD1222 COVID-19 vaccine. TCRdb's copy holds only in-frame clones and misses some; the assay was immunoSEQ multiplex PCR. The sample holds approximately 140,000 clones, 85% to 95% seen once. Sequenced material: peripheral blood, taken on day 0 of AZD1222 vaccination. The receptors were gathered from an adult in good health. Each CDR3 is given with its conserved first and last residue. The D gene is left open where the match is weak. Clone size is stated in some rows and not others, as once, few, many or a class when expanded.

clone_size	d_call	cdr3_length	v_call	j_call	cdr3_nt	cdr3_aa
.	TRBD2	14	TRBV2	TRBJ2-3	TGTGCCAGCAACCCGAGGACTAGCGGAGATACGCAGTATTTT	CASNPRTSGDTQYF
.	.	15	TRBV5-4	TRBJ2-5	TGTGCCAGCAGCTTGGTGGGTAGCGGAAAAGAGACCCAGTACTTC	CASSLVGSGKETQYF
.	.	14	TRBV10-1	TRBJ2-5	TGCGCCAGCAGTAAGAACAGGGTCTGGGAGACCCAGTACTTC	CASSKNRVWETQYF
.	.	20	TRBV9	TRBJ2-6	TGTGCCAGCAGCCCTTCAATTGGAGGACAGCGAAGCTCTGGGGCCAACGTCCTGACTTTC	CASSPSIGGQRSSGANVLTF
.	.	14	TRBV6-5	TRBJ2-3	TGTGCCAGCAGTTCCTCGTTGGGCACAGATACGCAGTATTTT	CASSSSLGTDTQYF
few	.	15	TRBV4-3	TRBJ1-6	TGCGCCAGCAGCCAATACCGGGACGGCCGGTCACCCCTCCACTTT	CASSQYRDGRSPLHF
.	.	15	TRBV5-1	TRBJ2-2	TGCGCCAGCAGCTTGGAAGGGAGTAGAACCGGGGAGCTGTTTTTT	CASSLEGSRTGELFF
.	.	13	TRBV19	TRBJ1-5	TGTGCCAGTAGTATAACGGTTTGGCAGCCCCAGCATTTT	CASSITVWQPQHF
.	TRBD2	16	TRBV6-5	TRBJ2-1	TGTGCCAGCAGTTACGTGTCGGGAGGGCCGCGGAATGAGCAGTTCTTC	CASSYVSGGPRNEQFF
.	.	15	TRBV6-5	TRBJ1-4	TGTGCCAGCCGTTCGGTTAGACCGCCCCCTCAAAAACTGTTTTTT	CASRSVRPPPQKLFF
.	TRBD1	15	TRBV30	TRBJ2-1	TGTGCCTGGAGTGACCTGGACAGGTTCCACAATGAGCAGTTCTTC	CAWSDLDRFHNEQFF
.	.	14	TRBV5-4	TRBJ2-1	TGTGCCAGCAGCCCGAGGACCCCCTCGGGTGAGCAGTTCTTC	CASSPRTPSGEQFF
.	TRBD2	17	TRBV7-9	TRBJ2-3	TGTGCCAGCAGCTCCTCGGGACTAGCGGCCAACACAGATACGCAGTATTTT	CASSSSGLAANTDTQYF
.	.	16	TRBV19	TRBJ1-6	TGTGCCAGTTCGCAGGAGATTTCCGTTTTTGGTTCACCCCTCCACTTT	CASSQEISVFGSPLHF
.	TRBD1	15	TRBV15	TRBJ1-2	TGTGCCACCAGCAGCCTAACAGGGGGCAACTATGGCTACACCTTC	CATSSLTGGNYGYTF
once	.	15	TRBV30	TRBJ1-2	TGTGCCTGGAGTTCCCCGGGGCAGGGAATCGATGGCTACACCTTC	CAWSSPGQGIDGYTF
.	.	14	TRBV23-1	TRBJ1-1	TGCGCCAGCATAGTAAGGGCTCTGAACACTGAAGCTTTCTTT	CASIVRALNTEAFF
.	.	14	TRBV4-3	TRBJ2-2	TGCGCCAGCACCTTCGGGCGGAACACCGGGGAGCTGTTTTTT	CASTFGRNTGELFF
.	.	13	TRBV12-3/TRBV12-4	TRBJ2-5	TGTGCCAGCAGTTTGAGGGGGAAAGAGACCCAGTACTTC	CASSLRGKETQYF
.	.	12	TRBV29-1	TRBJ1-1	TGCAGCGTGGGGGCCCCGAACACTGAAGCTTTCTTT	CSVGAPNTEAFF
.	TRBD1	12	TRBV29-1	TRBJ2-5	TGCAGCGTTGGGACAGGGGTAGAGACCCAGTACTTC	CSVGTGVETQYF
.	.	13	TRBV3-1/TRBV3-2	TRBJ1-5	TGTGCCAGCAGCCAAGTGTCCGGGGGGCCCCAGCATTTT	CASSQVSGGPQHF
.	TRBD1	14	TRBV5-4	TRBJ2-4	TGTGCCAGCGGACTACAGGGGGCTGGGGACATTCAGTACTTC	CASGLQGAGDIQYF
.	.	16	TRBV4-1	TRBJ1-4	TGCGCCAGCAGTCGTATTCAGACAGAAGAGAATGAAAAACTGTTTTTT	CASSRIQTEENEKLFF
few	.	17	TRBV4-1	TRBJ2-6	TGCGCCAGCAGCCAAGATAGGGGATTCTCTGGGGCCAACGTCCTGACTTTC	CASSQDRGFSGANVLTF
.	TRBD1	16	TRBV27	TRBJ2-2	TGTGCCAGCAGTTTACCCGGCCAGGGGGCCACCGGGGAGCTGTTTTTT	CASSLPGQGATGELFF
few	.	16	TRBV7-3	TRBJ2-1	TGTGCCAGCAGCTCGAATCCGGGAGAGTGGAACGGTGAGCAGTTCTTC	CASSSNPGEWNGEQFF
.	TRBD2	15	TRBV25-1	TRBJ2-5	TGTGCCAGCAGTTCCCTAGCGGACCTCGGAGAGACCCAGTACTTC	CASSSLADLGETQYF
.	TRBD1	14	TRBV7-2	TRBJ2-3	TGTGCCAGCAGCTTGGGACAGAGCACAGATACGCAGTATTTT	CASSLGQSTDTQYF
.	.	15	TRBV4-1	TRBJ1-2	TGCGCCAGCAGCCAAGGTTCCAGCTACACCTATGGCTACACCTTC	CASSQGSSYTYGYTF
.	.	16	TRBV19	TRBJ1-3	TGTGCCAGTAGTATAGTGTCGGACTCCTCTGGAAACACCATATATTTT	CASSIVSDSSGNTIYF
once	TRBD1	15	TRBV5-6	TRBJ1-2	TGTGCCAGCAGCCCGGGACAGGGGGTTAACTATGGCTACACCTTC	CASSPGQGVNYGYTF
few	TRBD1	15	TRBV11-2	TRBJ1-6	TGTGCCAGCAGCTTAGGGGGACAGTATAATTCACCCCTCCACTTT	CASSLGGQYNSPLHF
.	.	18	TRBV19	TRBJ2-6	TGTGCCAGTAGGGCGCGCACGGGGGGCTACTCTGGGGCCAACGTCCTGACTTTC	CASRARTGGYSGANVLTF
once	TRBD1	18	TRBV2	TRBJ2-3	TGTGCCAGCAGTACCCTGGGACAGCGACCAACACTTACAGATACGCAGTATTTT	CASSTLGQRPTLTDTQYF
.	TRBD2	14	TRBV9	TRBJ2-1	TGTGCCAGCAGCGCGGGGGGGCGAATCGGTGAGCAGTTCTTC	CASSAGGRIGEQFF
few	.	17	TRBV2	TRBJ1-6	TGTGCCAGCAGTGCCCGCGTGGCAGCAGTTTATAATTCACCCCTCCACTTT	CASSARVAAVYNSPLHF
.	.	16	TRBV7-9	TRBJ2-3	TGTGCCAGCAGCTTAGGTTGGGCCCCCAGGGCAGATACGCAGTATTTT	CASSLGWAPRADTQYF
.	.	13	TRBV13	TRBJ1-2	TGTGCCAGCAGGCGGGGCGGAGATGAAGGCTACACCTTC	CASRRGGDEGYTF
.	.	12	TRBV30	TRBJ1-1	TGTGCCTGGAGTTTACCGGACAGAGAAGCTTTCTTT	CAWSLPDREAFF
.	.	16	TRBV7-8	TRBJ1-4	TGTGCCAGCAGCTTAACCAGGACGGTTCGTAATGAAAAACTGTTTTTT	CASSLTRTVRNEKLFF